Following are 19 T cell receptor beta chains from one sample sequenced in a study of blood T cell repertoires in COVID-19 (dated by TCRdb to the early 2020s). The method was the immunoSEQ multiplex PCR assay. TCRdb mirrors the immuneACCESS table, restricted to in-frame sequences. Some clones are absent from its copies; in checked studies, under half trace to an unresolved V gene, and the reason for the others is unknown. The sample table lists 200,000 to 300,000 clones, more than 85% of them with a count of one. The top ten constitute about 5% of the sample. Material for sequencing was peripheral blood. Every receptor here comes from an older woman with COVID-19, enrolled during active disease.

V is TRBV5-4 and J is TRBJ2-1, with D maybe TRBD2 (5 bases). The CDR3 consists of 16 residues. The germline V gene has CDR1 SGHNT and CDR2 YYREEE (reference sequence). Trimming shortened V by 1 base and J by 0 bases, and 11 bases separated the two germline ends. DNA for the CDR3: TGTGCCAGCAGCTTGAAGCGGAGGAGCTCCTACAATGAGCAGTTCTTC. Its translation is CASSLKRRSSYNEQFF.

The V call is TRBV6-1, the J call TRBJ2-5, with 7 bases that match TRBD2. The CDR3 has 15 amino acids. The V gene's germline CDR1 is MNHNS and CDR2 SASEGT. The V and J ends lost 1 base and 7 bases, in that order; junction bases with no gene match: 9. The CDR3 is CASSEVAGVGVTQYF. Written as DNA, the CDR3 is TGTGCCAGCAGTGAAGTCGCGGGAGTAGGTGTGACCCAGTACTTC.

The rearrangement uses TRBV6-6 and TRBJ2-7, with D possibly TRBD1 on 6 matching bases. V was trimmed by 8 bases and J by 2 bases, leaving 16 bases between them. This CDR3 is 14 amino acids long. Germline CDR1 is MNHNY and CDR2 is SVGAGI (reference sequence). CDR3 DNA sequence: TGTGCCAGCGGAAGACAGGTGGCGGCCTACGAGCAGTACTTC. This codes for CASGRQVAAYEQYF.

The chain is built from TRBV7-9 and TRBJ2-7; unclear D gene. Trimming took off 2 bases at V and 0 bases at J, with 8 bases between the two ends. The CDR3 loop spans 14 amino acids. Germline CDR1 is SEHNR and CDR2 is FQNEAQ (reference sequence). This CDR3 is CASSLLGISYEQYF. CDR3 nucleotide sequence: TGTGCCAGCAGCTTACTAGGAATCTCCTACGAGCAGTACTTC.

The gene calls are TRBV3-1 (or the pseudogene TRBV3-2) and TRBJ2-7; 9 bases line up with TRBD1. Looked up from germline, CDR1 is LGHDT and CDR2 is YNNKEL (reference sequence). The CDR3 is made up of 15 amino acids. After removal of 9 bases from V and 5 bases from J, the junction contained 14 bases not matched to a gene. CDR3 in DNA: TGTGCCAGTGCCAAAAAGGGGACAGGGTTGAACGAGCAGTACTTC. This gives the protein CASAKKGTGLNEQYF.

The gene calls are TRBV1 and TRBJ1-2; TRBD1 was called by the table and not checked on the DNA. TRBV1 counts as a pseudogene. This CDR3 contains 15 residues. CDR3 DNA: TGCACCAGCAGCCAATCGACAGGGCCCCCCTATGGCTACACCTTC. It translates to CTSSQSTGPPYGYTF.

This clone occurred once. The CDR3 protein is CASKWGQGGTYEQYF. CDR3 coding DNA: TGTGCCAGCAAGTGGGGACAGGGAGGGACCTACGAGCAGTACTTC. The V gene is TRBV27, the J gene TRBJ2-7, with 9 bases identical to TRBD1. The CDR3 has 15 residues. V lost 7 bases, J lost 2 bases, and 9 bases stayed unmatched. Germline V lookup: CDR1 MNHEY, CDR2 SMNVEV (reference sequence).

This chain connects TRBV15 to TRBJ1-4; TRBD1 might be the D (5 bases). V gave up 0 bases and J gave up 4 bases, with 15 bases separating them. This CDR3 has 17 amino acids. Germline V gene lookup returns CDR1 LNHNV and CDR2 YYDKDF (reference sequence). The CDR3 sequence is CATSRDPPGNRNEKLFF. CDR3 sequence (DNA): TGTGCCACCAGCAGAGATCCCCCAGGGAACCGTAATGAAAAACTGTTTTTT.

The chain joins TRBV30 to TRBJ2-7; the D gene is possibly TRBD1 (5 bases). Germline lookup yields CDR1 GTSNPN and CDR2 SVGIG (reference sequence). The V end lost 1 base, the J end lost 4 bases, and 20 bases lay between the germline ends. This CDR3 region has 16 residues. In nucleotides, the CDR3 is TGTGCCTGGAGTGCACCTCTCTGGACATCTACTTACGAGCAGTACTTC. Protein sequence: CAWSAPLWTSTYEQYF.

This rearrangement joins TRBV27 to TRBJ1-5; D not certain. The CDR3 is 12 amino acids. The V end lost 6 bases, the J end lost 0 bases, and 3 bases lay between the germline ends. Per germline, CDR1 MNHEY and CDR2 SMNVEV (reference sequence). The CDR3 sequence is CASSHSNQPQHF. The CDR3 DNA reads as TGTGCCAGCAGCCATAGCAATCAGCCCCAGCATTTT.

The chain carries TRBV7-9 and TRBJ2-1; the D gene is possibly TRBD2 (5 bases). Deletions cut 1 base from V and 3 bases from J, with 13 bases between. The CDR3 extends over 16 amino acids. Germline CDR1 is SEHNR and CDR2 is FQNEAQ (reference sequence). CDR3 in DNA: TGTGCCAGCAGCTTAGTAGCGTATTCGGACTACAATGAGCAGTTCTTC. The encoded protein is CASSLVAYSDYNEQFF.

The chain uses TRBV11-3 and TRBJ2-7; TRBD2 might be the D (6 bases). The CDR3 spans 14 residues. Germline CDR1 reads SGHNT; CDR2 reads YENEEA. V lost 5 bases, J lost 6 bases, and 17 bases lay in between. CDR3 protein: CASSPVPRGGEQYF. CDR3 nucleotides: TGTGCCAGCAGCCCTGTCCCTAGGGGAGGCGAGCAGTACTTC.

V is TRBV29-1 and J is TRBJ1-1, with D tentatively TRBD1 (6 bases). The CDR3 covers 14 residues. The V gene lost 5 bases and the J gene lost 2 bases, with 15 bases spanning the gap. The germline gives CDR1 SQVTM, CDR2 ANQGSEA. The DNA for the CDR3 is TGCAGCGTTTCCGGGACACCCGTTAACACTGAAGCTTTCTTT. As protein: CSVSGTPVNTEAFF.

Details on this clone: Sequence at one end of the junction differs from germline and may be a read error. The J gene is TRBJ1-1, the V gene TRBV7-2; TRBD1 is a possible D gene (5 bases). The CDR3 has 16 amino acids. The germline gives CDR1 SGHTA, CDR2 FQGNSA. The CDR3 DNA is TGTGCCACCAGCCCGGGGGGGAGGAAGATGAACACTGAAGCTTTCTTT. Translating it yields CATSPGGRKMNTEAFF.

V gene TRBV6-5 combines with J gene TRBJ1-6; maybe TRBD1 (5 bases). Germline values: CDR1 MNHEY, CDR2 SVGAGI. CDR3 length: 13 amino acids. Trimming pared 6 bases from V and 5 bases from J, leaving 8 bases between. This CDR3 reads CASRDIHNSPLHF. CDR3 coding DNA: TGTGCCAGCAGGGACATCCATAATTCACCCCTCCACTTT.

In this sample, this clone turned up once. V usage is TRBV24-1 and J usage is TRBJ2-1; 9 nucleotides match TRBD2. Trimming at V came to 4 bases and at J to 9 bases, leaving 6 bases not matched to a gene. Per germline, CDR1 KGHDR and CDR2 SFDVKD. The CDR3 totals 14 residues. CDR3 protein: CATSEFSGRGEQFF. Written as DNA, the CDR3 is TGTGCCACCAGTGAATTTAGCGGGAGAGGTGAGCAGTTCTTC.

This chain connects TRBV30 to TRBJ1-6; D might be TRBD1 (5 bases). Per the germline V gene, CDR1 is GTSNPN and CDR2 is SVGIG (reference sequence). There are 13 residues in the CDR3. With 0 bases removed from V and 7 bases from J, the gap between germline ends came to 7 bases. The CDR3 loop reads CAWSVGGNSPLHF. In DNA, the CDR3 is TGTGCCTGGAGTGTGGGGGGAAATTCACCCCTCCACTTT.

The chain is built from TRBV29-1 and TRBJ1-2; D uncertain. The CDR3 has 13 residues. Germline V gives CDR1 SQVTM, CDR2 ANQGSEA. Trimming took off 1 base at V and 4 bases at J, with 10 bases between the two ends. In nucleotides, the CDR3 is TGCAGCGTTGAAGGGCAGCGGGGCTATGGCTACACCTTC. Its protein is CSVEGQRGYGYTF.

This chain links TRBV6-2 or TRBV6-3 with TRBJ2-1; 9 positions match TRBD2. The CDR3 loop spans 14 amino acids. The V segment lost 4 bases and the J segment 12 bases; nucleotides outside the gene matches: 10. Germline V CDR1 and CDR2: MNHEY, SVGEGT. The CDR3 protein is CASSSLTSGGGQFF. The CDR3 DNA reads TGTGCCAGCAGTTCCCTGACTAGCGGAGGGGGGCAGTTCTTC.